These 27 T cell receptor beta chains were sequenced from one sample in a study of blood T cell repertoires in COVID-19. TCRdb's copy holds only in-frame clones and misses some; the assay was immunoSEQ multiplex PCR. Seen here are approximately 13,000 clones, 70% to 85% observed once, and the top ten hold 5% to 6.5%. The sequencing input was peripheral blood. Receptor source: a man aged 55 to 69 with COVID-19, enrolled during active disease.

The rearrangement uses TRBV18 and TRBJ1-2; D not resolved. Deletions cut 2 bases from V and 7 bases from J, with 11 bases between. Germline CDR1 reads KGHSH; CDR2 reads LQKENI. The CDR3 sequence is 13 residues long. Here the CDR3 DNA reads TGTGCCAGCTCACCAGCGGATAGCCGTGGCTACACCTTC. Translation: CASSPADSRGYTF.

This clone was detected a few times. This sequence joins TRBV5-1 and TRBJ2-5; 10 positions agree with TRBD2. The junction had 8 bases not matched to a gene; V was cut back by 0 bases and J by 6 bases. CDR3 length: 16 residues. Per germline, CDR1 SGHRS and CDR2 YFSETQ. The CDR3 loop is CASSLVSSGGAQTQYF. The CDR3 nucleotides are TGCGCCAGCAGCTTGGTTTCCAGCGGGGGGGCCCAGACCCAGTACTTC.

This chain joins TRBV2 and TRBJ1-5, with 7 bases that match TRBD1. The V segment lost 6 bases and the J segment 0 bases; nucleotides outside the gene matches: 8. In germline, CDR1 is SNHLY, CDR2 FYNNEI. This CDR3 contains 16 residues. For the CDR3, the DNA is TGTGCCAGCAGCCCCAAGGGGGCAGATAGCAATCAGCCCCAGCATTTT. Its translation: CASSPKGADSNQPQHF.

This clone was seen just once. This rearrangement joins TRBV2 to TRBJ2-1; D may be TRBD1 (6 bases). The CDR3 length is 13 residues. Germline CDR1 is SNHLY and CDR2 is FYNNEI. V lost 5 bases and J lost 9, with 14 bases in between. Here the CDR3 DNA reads TGTGCCAGCAGTCAGGAGGTAGGGGGTGAGCAGTTCTTC. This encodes CASSQEVGGEQFF.

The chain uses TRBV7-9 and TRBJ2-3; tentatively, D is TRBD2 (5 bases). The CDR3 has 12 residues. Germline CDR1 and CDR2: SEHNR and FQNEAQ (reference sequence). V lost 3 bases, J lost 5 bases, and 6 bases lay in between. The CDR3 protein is CASSFAGDTQYF. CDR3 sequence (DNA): TGTGCCAGCAGCTTCGCGGGAGATACGCAGTATTTT.

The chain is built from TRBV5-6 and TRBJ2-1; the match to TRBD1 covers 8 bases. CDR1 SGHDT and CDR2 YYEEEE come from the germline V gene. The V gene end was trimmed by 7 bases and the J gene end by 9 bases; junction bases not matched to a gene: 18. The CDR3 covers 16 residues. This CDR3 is CASGYAGQQGAGEQFF. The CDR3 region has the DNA TGTGCCAGCGGGTACGCGGGGCAGCAGGGGGCGGGTGAGCAGTTCTTC.

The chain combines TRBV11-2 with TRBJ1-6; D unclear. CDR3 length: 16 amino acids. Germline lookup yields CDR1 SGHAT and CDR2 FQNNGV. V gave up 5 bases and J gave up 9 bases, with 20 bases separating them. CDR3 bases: TGTGCCAGCAGCCCATCGACGCCGGAGGAGGGTTCACCCCTCCACTTT. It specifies CASSPSTPEEGSPLHF.

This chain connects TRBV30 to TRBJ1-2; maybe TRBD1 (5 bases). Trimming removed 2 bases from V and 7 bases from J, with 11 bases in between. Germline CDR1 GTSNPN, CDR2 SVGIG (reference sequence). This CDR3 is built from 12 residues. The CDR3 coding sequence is TGTGCCTGGAGTTTGGGGCAAGGTGGCTACACCTTC. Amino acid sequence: CAWSLGQGGYTF.

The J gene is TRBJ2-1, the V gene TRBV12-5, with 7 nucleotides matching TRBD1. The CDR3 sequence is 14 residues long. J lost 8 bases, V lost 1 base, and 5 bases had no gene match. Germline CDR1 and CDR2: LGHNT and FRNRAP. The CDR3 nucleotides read TGTGCTAGTGGTTTGGGGGATAGGGGGCATGAGCAGTTCTTC. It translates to CASGLGDRGHEQFF.

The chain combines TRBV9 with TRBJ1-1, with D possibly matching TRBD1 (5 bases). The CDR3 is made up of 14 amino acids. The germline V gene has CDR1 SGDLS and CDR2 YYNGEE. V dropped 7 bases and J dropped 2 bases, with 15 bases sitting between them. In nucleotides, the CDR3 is TGTGCCAGCGCAGTGGGGGGGATTAACACTGAAGCTTTCTTT. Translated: CASAVGGINTEAFF.

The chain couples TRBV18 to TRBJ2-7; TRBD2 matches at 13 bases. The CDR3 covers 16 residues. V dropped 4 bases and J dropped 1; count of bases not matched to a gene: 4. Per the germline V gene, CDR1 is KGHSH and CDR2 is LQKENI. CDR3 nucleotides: TGTGCCAGCTCACTTGGACTAGCGGGAGCTTCCTACGAGCAGTACGTC. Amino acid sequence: CASSLGLAGASYEQYV.

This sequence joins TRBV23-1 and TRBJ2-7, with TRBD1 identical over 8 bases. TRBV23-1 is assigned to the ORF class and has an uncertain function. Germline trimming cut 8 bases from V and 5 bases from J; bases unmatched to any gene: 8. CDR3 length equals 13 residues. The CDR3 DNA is TGCGCCAGCGGTCGGGACAGGAACCACGAGCAGTACTTC. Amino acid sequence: CASGRDRNHEQYF.

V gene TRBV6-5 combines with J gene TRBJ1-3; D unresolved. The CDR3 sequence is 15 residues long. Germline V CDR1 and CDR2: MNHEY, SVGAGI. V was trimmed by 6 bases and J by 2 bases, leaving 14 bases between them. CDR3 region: CASSPEGYAGNTIYF. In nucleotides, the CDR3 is TGTGCCAGCAGCCCCGAGGGCTACGCTGGAAACACCATATATTTT.

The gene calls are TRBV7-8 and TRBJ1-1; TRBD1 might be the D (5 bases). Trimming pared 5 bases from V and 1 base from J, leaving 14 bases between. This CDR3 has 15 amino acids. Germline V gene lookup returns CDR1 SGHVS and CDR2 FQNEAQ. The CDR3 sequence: CASSLPGGPNTEAFF. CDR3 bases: TGTGCCAGCAGCCTCCCCGGGGGACCGAACACTGAAGCTTTCTTT.

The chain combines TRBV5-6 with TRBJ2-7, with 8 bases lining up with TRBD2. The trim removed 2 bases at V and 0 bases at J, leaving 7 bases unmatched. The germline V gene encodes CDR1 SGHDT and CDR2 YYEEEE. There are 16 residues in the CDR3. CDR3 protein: CASSLTTSGSSYEQYV. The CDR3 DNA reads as TGTGCCAGCAGCTTAACAACTAGCGGCTCCTCCTACGAGCAGTACGTC.

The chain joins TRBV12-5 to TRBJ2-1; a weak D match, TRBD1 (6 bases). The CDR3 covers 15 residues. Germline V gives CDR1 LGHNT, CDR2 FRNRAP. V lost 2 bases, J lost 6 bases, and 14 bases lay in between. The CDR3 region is CASGLNGQLVNEQFF. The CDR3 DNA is TGTGCTAGTGGTTTGAACGGACAGCTCGTCAATGAGCAGTTCTTC.

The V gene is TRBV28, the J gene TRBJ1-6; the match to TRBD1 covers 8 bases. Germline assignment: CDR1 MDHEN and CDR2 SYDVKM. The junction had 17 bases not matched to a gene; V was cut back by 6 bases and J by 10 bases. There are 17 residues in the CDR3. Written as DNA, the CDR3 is TGTGCCAGCAGCCAAGGGAGGGTAACAGGGGGGGTCTCACCCCTCCACTTT. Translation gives CASSQGRVTGGVSPLHF. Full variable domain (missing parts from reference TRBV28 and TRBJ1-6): DVKVTQSSRYLVKRTGEKVFLECVQDMDHENMFWYRQDPGLGLRLIYFSYDVKMKEKGDIPEGYSVSREKKERFSLILESASTNQTSMYLCASSQGRVTGGVSPLHFGNGTRLTVT.

The CDR3 loop is CASSRTQGRSGYTF. For the CDR3, the DNA is TGTGCCAGCAGCAGGACACAGGGGCGAAGTGGCTACACCTTC. V and J are TRBV2 and TRBJ1-2, with 7 bases identical to TRBD1. The ends lost 6 bases at V and 7 bases at J; junction bases unmatched: 11. The CDR3 consists of 14 residues. Per the germline V gene, CDR1 is SNHLY and CDR2 is FYNNEI.

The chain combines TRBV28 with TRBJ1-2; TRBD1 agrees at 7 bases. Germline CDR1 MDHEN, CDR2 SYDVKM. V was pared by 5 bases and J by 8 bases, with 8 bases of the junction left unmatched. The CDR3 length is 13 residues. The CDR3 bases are TGTGCCAGCAGTGGTCGGACAGGCAGCGGCTACACCTTC. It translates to CASSGRTGSGYTF.

The CDR3 nucleotides are TGTGCCAGCAGCTTAGCAGCGAACTATGGCTACACCTTC. As protein: CASSLAANYGYTF. The V call is TRBV7-9, the J call TRBJ1-2; D uncertain. Germline CDR1 SEHNR, CDR2 FQNEAQ (reference sequence). This CDR3 has 13 amino acids. V lost 0 bases and J 2 bases, leaving 4 bases between the germline ends. The full variable domain, its missing parts supplied by reference TRBV7-9 and TRBJ1-2, is DTGVSQNPRHKITKRGQNVTFRCDPISEHNRLYWYRQTLGQGPEFLTYFQNEAQLEKSRLLSDRFSAERPKGSFSTLEIQRTEQGDSAMYLCASSLAANYGYTFGSGTRLTVV.

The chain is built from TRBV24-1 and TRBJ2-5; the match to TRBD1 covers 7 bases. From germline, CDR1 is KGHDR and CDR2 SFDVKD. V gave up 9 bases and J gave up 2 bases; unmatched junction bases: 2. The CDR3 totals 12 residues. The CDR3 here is CATSRGQETQYF. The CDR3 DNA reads TGTGCCACCTCCAGGGGGCAAGAGACCCAGTACTTC.

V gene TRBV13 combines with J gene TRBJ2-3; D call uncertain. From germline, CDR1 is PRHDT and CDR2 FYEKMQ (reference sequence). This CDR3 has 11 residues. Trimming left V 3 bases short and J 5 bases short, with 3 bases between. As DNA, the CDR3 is TGTGCCAGCAGCTTTAGAGATACGCAGTATTTT. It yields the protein CASSFRDTQYF.

CDR3 region: CASRGTGSNQPQHF. The CDR3 region has the DNA TGTGCCAGCAGGGGGACAGGATCTAATCAGCCCCAGCATTTT. The chain joins TRBV6-5 to TRBJ1-5; 8 bases map to TRBD1. This CDR3 contains 14 residues. The germline CDR1 and CDR2 sequences are MNHEY and SVGAGI. V trimming: 6 bases; J trimming: 4 bases; junction bases outside the gene matches: 5.

CDR3: CASSLLGGGKHTGELFF. In DNA, the CDR3 is TGTGCCAGCAGCTTACTAGGCGGGGGCAAGCACACCGGGGAGCTGTTTTTT. V and J are TRBV7-8 and TRBJ2-2; TRBD2 is a possible D gene (7 bases). V gave up 2 bases and J gave up 3 bases, with 16 bases separating them. The germline CDR1 and CDR2 sequences are SGHVS and FQNEAQ. CDR3 length equals 17 residues.

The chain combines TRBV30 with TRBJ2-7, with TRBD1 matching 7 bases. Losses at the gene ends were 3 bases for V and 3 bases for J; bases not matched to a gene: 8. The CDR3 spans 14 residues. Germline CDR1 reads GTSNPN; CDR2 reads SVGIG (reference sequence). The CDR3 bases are TGTGCCTGGAGCCGGAGTGACAGGGACTACGAGCAGTACTTC. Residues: CAWSRSDRDYEQYF.

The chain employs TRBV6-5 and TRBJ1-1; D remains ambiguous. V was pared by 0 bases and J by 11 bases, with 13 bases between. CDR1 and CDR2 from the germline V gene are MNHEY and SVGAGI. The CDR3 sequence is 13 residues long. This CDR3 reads CASSYSIERLAFF. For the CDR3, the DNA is TGTGCCAGCAGTTACTCTATTGAGAGGCTGGCTTTCTTT.

CDR3 coding DNA: TGCAGTGCTAGTCAGTTGACGGGACTAGCGGGAGAGCCAGATACGCAGTATTTT. Its protein is CSASQLTGLAGEPDTQYF. This sequence joins TRBV20-1 and TRBJ2-3; 14 nucleotides match TRBD2. CDR1 is DFQATT, CDR2 SNEGSKA, per germline (reference sequence). The trim removed 3 bases at V and 4 bases at J, leaving 12 bases unmatched. This CDR3 is built from 18 residues.